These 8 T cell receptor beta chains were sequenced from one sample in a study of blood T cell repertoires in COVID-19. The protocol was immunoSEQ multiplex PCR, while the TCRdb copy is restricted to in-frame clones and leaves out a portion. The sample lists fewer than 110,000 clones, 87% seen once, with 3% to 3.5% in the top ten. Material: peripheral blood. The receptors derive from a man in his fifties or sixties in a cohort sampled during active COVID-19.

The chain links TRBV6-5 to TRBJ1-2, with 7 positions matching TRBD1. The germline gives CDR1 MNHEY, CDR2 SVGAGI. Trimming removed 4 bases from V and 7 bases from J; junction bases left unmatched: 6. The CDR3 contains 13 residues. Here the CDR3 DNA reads TGTGCCAGCAGTTGGGACAGCTCCCGTGGCTACACCTTC. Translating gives CASSWDSSRGYTF.

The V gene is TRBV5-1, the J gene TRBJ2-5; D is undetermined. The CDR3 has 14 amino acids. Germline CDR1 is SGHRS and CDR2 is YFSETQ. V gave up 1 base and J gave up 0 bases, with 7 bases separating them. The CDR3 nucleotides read TGCGCCAGCAGCTTGTCAGGAAACCAAGAGACCCAGTACTTC. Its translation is CASSLSGNQETQYF.

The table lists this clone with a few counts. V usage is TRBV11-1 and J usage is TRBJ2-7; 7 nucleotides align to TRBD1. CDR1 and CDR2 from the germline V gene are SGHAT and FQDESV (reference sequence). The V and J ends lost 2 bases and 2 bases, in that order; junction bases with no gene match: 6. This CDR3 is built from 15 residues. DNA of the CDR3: TGTGCCAGCAGCTTAAACAGGGGATTTACCTACGAGCAGTACTTC. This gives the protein CASSLNRGFTYEQYF.

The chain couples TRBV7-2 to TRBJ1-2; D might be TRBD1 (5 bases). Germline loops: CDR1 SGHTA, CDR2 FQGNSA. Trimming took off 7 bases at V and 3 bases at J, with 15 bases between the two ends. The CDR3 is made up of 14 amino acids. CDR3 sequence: CASTPGGADYGYTF. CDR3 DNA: TGTGCCAGCACGCCAGGCGGGGCAGACTATGGCTACACCTTC.

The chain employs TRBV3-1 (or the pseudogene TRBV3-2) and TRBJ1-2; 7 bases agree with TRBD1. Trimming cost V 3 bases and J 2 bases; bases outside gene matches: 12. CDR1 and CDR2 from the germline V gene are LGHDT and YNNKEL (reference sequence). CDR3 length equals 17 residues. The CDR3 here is CASSHFRRDSNNYGYTF. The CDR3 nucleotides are TGTGCCAGCAGCCACTTCCGCCGGGACAGCAACAACTATGGCTACACCTTC.

CDR3 bases: TGTGCCAGCAGCCTGATCTTCACGGGCACCATATATTTT. Translated: CASSLIFTGTIYF. This sequence joins TRBV3-1 (or the pseudogene TRBV3-2) and TRBJ1-3; D ambiguous. The CDR3 consists of 13 residues. Germline V gene sequence: CDR1 LGHDT, CDR2 YNNKEL (reference sequence). Between the trimmed V and J ends, which lost 4 bases and 9 bases, there was a span of 13 bases.

Here the CDR3 reads CASSPSGGAEREQFF. As DNA, the CDR3 is TGCGCCAGCAGCCCTAGCGGGGGGGCCGAGCGAGAGCAGTTCTTC. The chain combines TRBV5-1 with TRBJ2-1; 12 bases map to TRBD2. CDR3 length: 15 amino acids. With V trimmed by 4 bases and J by 10 bases, 9 bases remained unmatched. The germline V gene encodes CDR1 SGHRS and CDR2 YFSETQ.

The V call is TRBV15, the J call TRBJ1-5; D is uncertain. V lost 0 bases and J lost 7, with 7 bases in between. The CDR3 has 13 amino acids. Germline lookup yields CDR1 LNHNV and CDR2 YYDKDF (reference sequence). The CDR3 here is CATSRDMAQPQHF. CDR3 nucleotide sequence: TGTGCCACCAGCAGAGATATGGCCCAGCCCCAGCATTTT.